These T cell receptor beta chains were read from a single sample in a study of neurological immune-mediated disorders. Using its own MiXCR run on the 5' RACE reads, TCRdb lists one record per CDR3 protein. The sample yields over 11,000 distinct CDR3 sequences, over 9.5% seen once. The sample taken for sequencing was PBMCs. The receptors shown here come from a woman between 35 and 50 years old in good health. The CDR3 runs from the conserved cysteine through the conserved F or W. A D gene is named only where the DNA matches it firmly. Only part of the rows carry a size: once, few, many, or a class if the clone is expanded.

TRBJ2-7,TRBV7-2,TRBD2,many,CASGLKREGLNEQYF,TGTGCCAGCGGATTAAAGCGGGAGGGCTTGAACGAGCAGTACTTC
TRBJ2-5,TRBV4-1,TRBD1,many,CASSQDLKDRGETQYF,TGCGCCAGCAGCCAAGACCTGAAAGACAGGGGAGAGACCCAGTACTTC
TRBJ2-1,TRBV7-2,.,few,CASSFYICSARTSSYNEQFF,.
TRBJ2-3,TRBV5-1,.,medium-sized,CASSPGQIFTDTQYF,TGCGCCAGCAGCCCCGGACAGATATTCACAGATACGCAGTATTTT
TRBJ1-1,TRBV5-1,TRBD1,.,CASSSTGGSNTEAFF,TGCGCCAGCAGCTCGACAGGGGGCTCGAACACTGAAGCTTTCTTT
TRBJ1-2,TRBV6-5,TRBD1,many,CASSNPGQGANTF,TGTGCCAGCAGTAATCCGGGACAGGGGGCGAACACCTTC
TRBJ2-7,TRBV10-2,.,many,CASSGGSTPYEQYF,TGCGCCAGCAGTGGAGGCAGTACACCCTACGAGCAGTACTTC
TRBJ2-1,TRBV10-3,.,medium-sized,CAISGGLNEQFF,TGTGCCATCAGTGGAGGTCTCAATGAGCAGTTCTTC
TRBJ2-1,TRBV24-1,TRBD2,many,CATSDFTSGRSNEQFF,TGTGCCACCAGTGATTTTACCAGCGGGAGATCCAATGAGCAGTTCTTC
TRBJ2-7,TRBV10-3,TRBD1,many,CATGTGTIEQYF,TGTGCCACAGGGACAGGGACGATCGAGCAGTACTTC